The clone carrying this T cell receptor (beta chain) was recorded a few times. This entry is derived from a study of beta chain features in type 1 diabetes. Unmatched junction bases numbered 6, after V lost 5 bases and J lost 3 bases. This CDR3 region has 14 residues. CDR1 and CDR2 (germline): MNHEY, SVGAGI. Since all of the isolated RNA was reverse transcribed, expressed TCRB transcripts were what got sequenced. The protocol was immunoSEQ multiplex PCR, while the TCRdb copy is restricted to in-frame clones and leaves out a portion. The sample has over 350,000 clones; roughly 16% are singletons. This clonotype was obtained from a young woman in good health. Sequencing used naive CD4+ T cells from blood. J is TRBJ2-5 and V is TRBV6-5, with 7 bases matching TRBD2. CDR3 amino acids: CASSRTRNKETQYF. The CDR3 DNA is TGTGCCAGCAGTCGGACTAGAAATAAAGAGACCCAGTACTTC.